This TCR beta chain is from a study of blood T cell repertoires in COVID-19. Study overall: Samples taken during acute and convalescent COVID-19 were collected in the United States, Italy and Spain. PBMCs, B-cell-depleted T cells, or T cells provided the cDNA or gDNA that made up the material.

Germline V lookup: CDR1 KGHSH, CDR2 LQKENI. The CDR3 length is 16 residues. The V and J ends lost 2 bases and 4 bases, in that order; junction bases with no gene match: 7. Authors' processing steps: The authors estimated nucleated cell counts from reference gene primer amplification. The protocol was immunoSEQ multiplex PCR, while the TCRdb copy is restricted to in-frame clones and leaves out a portion. That table furnishes V, J and clone size, whereas the DNA furnished D and trimming. The sample carries 100,000 to 150,000 clones, about nine tenths recorded once. This sequence joins TRBV18 and TRBJ1-4; 7 positions agree with TRBD1. The sample was peripheral blood. This receptor was taken from a woman aged 70 to 79 with acute or convalescent COVID-19. The CDR3 DNA reads as TGTGCCAGCTCACCAGGGGACAGCATGATTAATGAAAAACTGTTTTTT. It yields the protein CASSPGDSMINEKLFF. Variable domain in full (rest from reference TRBV18 and TRBJ1-4): NAGVMQNPRHLVRRRGQEARLRCSPMKGHSHVYWYRQLPEEGLKFMVYLQKENIIDESGMPKERFSAEFPKEGPSILRIQQVVRGDSAAYFCASSPGDSMINEKLFFGSGTQLSVL.